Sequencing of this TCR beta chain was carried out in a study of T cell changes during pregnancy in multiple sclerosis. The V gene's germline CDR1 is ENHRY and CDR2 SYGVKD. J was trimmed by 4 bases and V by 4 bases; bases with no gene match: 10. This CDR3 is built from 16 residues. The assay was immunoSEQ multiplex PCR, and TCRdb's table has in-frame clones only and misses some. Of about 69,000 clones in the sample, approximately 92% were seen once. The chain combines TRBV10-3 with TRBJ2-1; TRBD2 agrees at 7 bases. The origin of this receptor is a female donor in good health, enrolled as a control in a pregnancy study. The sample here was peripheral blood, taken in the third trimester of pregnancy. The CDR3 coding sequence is TGTGCCATCAGTGTGGTTGGGCGGGGGAGGTACAATGAGCAGTTCTTC. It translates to CAISVVGRGRYNEQFF.